This T cell receptor (beta chain) is from a study of T cell responses to AZD1222 COVID-19 vaccine. TCRdb's table, derived via immunoSEQ multiplex PCR, lists solely in-frame clones and lacks some. Of fewer than 55,000 clones listed, about 83% are singletons. This clone was seen once. The CDR3 runs to 15 residues. V gave up 6 bases and J gave up 7 bases; unmatched junction bases: 5. Germline assignment: CDR1 MNHEY and CDR2 SVGAGI. This TCR was sampled from an adult in good health. The chain employs TRBV6-5 and TRBJ2-1, with 14 bases lining up with TRBD2. The sequenced sample was peripheral blood, obtained on day 0 of AZD1222 vaccination. The CDR3, as DNA: TGTGCCAGCAGCGATCGGACTAGCGGGAGGAATGAGCAGTTCTTC. Amino acid sequence: CASSDRTSGRNEQFF.